This is a list of T cell receptor beta chains from one sample in a study of beta chain features in type 1 diabetes. Profiled with immunoSEQ multiplex PCR; TCRdb holds only in-frame clones, not every one. The sample shows under 950,000 clones, roughly 15% of them seen only once. Specimen: naive CD4+ T cells from blood. These receptors originate from a woman aged 18-35 years in good health. Each CDR3 is given with its conserved first and last residue. The order of the fields is J gene, clone size, V gene, D gene, CDR3 DNA, CDR3 protein. D genes are given only for firm matches. The size field is filled for only some rows; it gives once, few, many or a size class.

>TRBJ2-3|few|TRBV15|TRBD2
TGTGCCACCAGCCGACGACTAGCGGGAAGGGAGGCGGATACGCAGTATTTT
CATSRRLAGREADTQYF
>TRBJ1-5|few|TRBV27|TRBD1
TGTGCCAGCAGTTTTCATCGACAGGGCGGTCAGCCCCAGCATTTT
CASSFHRQGGQPQHF
>TRBJ2-1|-|TRBV28|TRBD2
TGTGCCAGCAGTCCTTATTGGACTAGCGGGAGGGAAAGCTCCTACAATGAGCAGTTCTTC
CASSPYWTSGRESSYNEQFF
>TRBJ1-5|-|TRBV6-5|-
TGTGCCAGCAGTTTTGGGGGCCGATACAATCAGCCCCAGCATTTT
CASSFGGRYNQPQHF
>TRBJ1-1|-|TRBV4-2|-
TGTGCCAGCAGCCCCGGGGACCGGGCGACTGAAGCTTTCTTT
CASSPGDRATEAFF
>TRBJ2-7|few|TRBV7-2|-
TGTGCCAGCAGCTCCCCGGTACGCTACGAGCAGTACTTC
CASSSPVRYEQYF
>TRBJ2-3|-|TRBV29-1|-
TGCAGCGTTGTCCGGTTCCCAGATACGCAGTATTTT
CSVVRFPDTQYF
>TRBJ1-1|-|TRBV19|-
TGTGCCAGTAGTTTCGGGGATGAAACTGAAGCTTTCTTT
CASSFGDETEAFF
>TRBJ2-3|few|TRBV19|TRBD2
TGTGCCAGTAGTATGCGGCTGGCGGGAGCTACAGATACGCAGTATTTT
CASSMRLAGATDTQYF
>TRBJ2-5|-|TRBV29-1|-
TGCAGCGTTGCCCTAGATCCCCAGACCCAGTACTTC
CSVALDPQTQYF
>TRBJ2-3|-|TRBV5-6|-
TGTGCCAGCAGCTTCGGTCCACCGCGAGATACGCAGTATTTT
CASSFGPPRDTQYF
>TRBJ1-2|-|TRBV6-5|-
TGTGCCAGCAGTGTCGACAGGAGATATGGCTACACCTTC
CASSVDRRYGYTF
>TRBJ2-7|few|TRBV6-6|-
TGTGCCAGCAGTTACCGGCCAGGGGACTACGAGCAGTACTTC
CASSYRPGDYEQYF
>TRBJ2-1|-|TRBV15|TRBD1
TGTGCCACCAGCACCTGGGACAGTAACGAGCAGTTCTTC
CATSTWDSNEQFF
>TRBJ1-1|few|TRBV6-1|-
TGTGCCATCAGTGAGCCTAGAATAGCCGGCCGGTTCACTGAAGCTTTCTTT
CAISEPRIAGRFTEAFF
>TRBJ1-2|-|TRBV6-5|-
TGTGCCAGCAGTCTGGGTCGAAGTTTCCAGCGAGGCTACACCTTC
CASSLGRSFQRGYTF
>TRBJ2-5|-|TRBV15|TRBD1
TGTGCCACCAGCAGAGATCTAGAGGGGGCCAGAGAGACCCAGTACTTC
CATSRDLEGARETQYF
>TRBJ1-1|-|TRBV4-2|-
TGTGCCAGCAGCCGTCACTCTCTACTTAGCACAGCAGGGACTGGGGTGAACACTGAAGCTTTCTTT
CASSRHSLLSTAGTGVNTEAFF
>TRBJ2-1|-|TRBV28|TRBD2
TGTGCCAGCAGTCGCACAAGCGGGAGACCCCGACACAATGAGCAGTTCTTC
CASSRTSGRPRHNEQFF
>TRBJ2-1|few|TRBV18|-
TGTGCCAGCTCAACGACACAGAGCTCCTACAATGAGCAGTTCTTC
CASSTTQSSYNEQFF
>TRBJ2-7|few|TRBV7-8|TRBD1
TGTGCCAGCAGCGATGCCGGGACAGGGATCTACGAGCAGTACTTC
CASSDAGTGIYEQYF
>TRBJ2-3|-|TRBV29-1|-
TGCAGCGTTGTCGGGAGAATGGAGGCACTGTCCCGCACAGATACGCAGTATTTT
CSVVGRMEALSRTDTQYF
>TRBJ2-5|few|TRBV7-2|-
TGTGCCAGCAGCTTAGGTGGGGTGTGGGAGACCCAGTACTTC
CASSLGGVWETQYF
>TRBJ2-6|-|TRBV28|-
TGTGCCAGCAGTTTCGATGAGGGCAGCCCTGGGGCCAACGTCCTGACTTTC
CASSFDEGSPGANVLTF
>TRBJ1-2|few|TRBV7-2|-
TGTGCCAGCAGCTTAAGAAGTCACGGGGGCTACACCTTC
CASSLRSHGGYTF
>TRBJ2-7|-|TRBV5-1|TRBD2
TGCGCCAGCAGCTTGGTCGAGCGGGGGCCCTACGAGCAGTACTTC
CASSLVERGPYEQYF
>TRBJ1-2|-|TRBV9|TRBD1
TGTGCCAGCAGCGGCCGGGACAGTGCTCTCTATGGCTACACCTTC
CASSGRDSALYGYTF
>TRBJ1-5|-|TRBV15|-
TGTGCCACCAGTTTACAGGGTAATCAGCCCCAGCATTTT
CATSLQGNQPQHF
>TRBJ2-5|few|TRBV7-2|TRBD2
TGTGCCAGCAGCCCTTTCGGGCTAGCGGATACCCAGTACTTC
CASSPFGLADTQYF
>TRBJ2-7|few|TRBV5-4|-
TGTGCCAGCAGCTTACAGGGTCCCTTAATCGGCGAGCAGTACTTC
CASSLQGPLIGEQYF
>TRBJ2-1|few|TRBV7-2|-
TGTGCCAGCAGCGACCTAGGGTACGGGCTGGAGCAGTTCTTC
CASSDLGYGLEQFF
>TRBJ2-1|few|TRBV10-3|-
TGTGCCATCAGTGATCCGGGGCTCAATGAGCAGTTCTTC
CAISDPGLNEQFF
>TRBJ2-4|few|TRBV25-1|-
TGTGCCAGCAGTGATGGCAGGGGGGGCAAAAACATTCAGTACTTC
CASSDGRGGKNIQYF
>TRBJ2-7|-|TRBV4-3|-
TGCGCCAGCAGCCAAGATTCGTACACCGCCTACGAGCAGTACTTC
CASSQDSYTAYEQYF
>TRBJ1-1|-|TRBV2|-
TGTGCCAGCAGTGACTGGCAGCGAAGTGAAGCTTTCTTT
CASSDWQRSEAFF
>TRBJ2-3|few|TRBV6-6|-
TGTGCCAGCAGGGGGGTGGATACGCAGTATTTT
CASRGVDTQYF
>TRBJ2-1|-|TRBV2|TRBD2
TGTGCCAGCAGAGTGAGAGTAGCGGGAGGCAATGAGCAGTTCTTC
CASRVRVAGGNEQFF
>TRBJ2-5|-|TRBV15|-
TGTGCCACCAGCAGGGGTGGACTGGGGGATGCAGAGACCCAGTACTTC
CATSRGGLGDAETQYF
>TRBJ2-1|few|TRBV7-2|TRBD2
TGTGCCAGCAGCTCGCCTAGCGGGAGCCCCTCCTACAATGAGCAGTTCTTC
CASSSPSGSPSYNEQFF
>TRBJ1-4|few|TRBV7-2|TRBD1
TGTGCCAGCAGCTCGGGACAGGGGTTAGGAAAACTGTTTTTT
CASSSGQGLGKLFF
>TRBJ2-5|-|TRBV28|-
TGTGCCAGCAGTTCCCATGGGACTTCGCAAGAGACCCAGTACTTC
CASSSHGTSQETQYF
>TRBJ2-4|-|TRBV28|-
TGTGCCAGCAGTTACCGCCTGGCCAGTCTAGCCAAAAACATTCAGTACTTC
CASSYRLASLAKNIQYF
>TRBJ2-1|-|TRBV9|TRBD2
TGTGCCAGCAGCGCAACCCGGACTAGCGGGGTCGATGAGCAGTTCTTC
CASSATRTSGVDEQFF
>TRBJ2-1|-|TRBV27|-
TGTGCCAGCACCACCGGCCACTCCTACAATGAGCAGTTCTTC
CASTTGHSYNEQFF
>TRBJ1-3|-|TRBV5-6|TRBD1
TGTGCCAGCAGCTTAGACAGGGGGACTGGAAACACCATATATTTT
CASSLDRGTGNTIYF
>TRBJ2-1|few|TRBV2|TRBD1
TGTGCCAGCAGGCCGGGAGGAGGGACAGGGGCCTACAATGAGCAGTTCTTC
CASRPGGGTGAYNEQFF
>TRBJ2-1|-|TRBV28|-
TGTGCCAGCGGAATCAGGGTGAGCAATGAGCAGTTCTTC
CASGIRVSNEQFF
>TRBJ2-7|-|TRBV28|TRBD2
TGTGCCAGCAGCGGACTAGCGGGAGCTGGAACCTACGAGCAGTACTTC
CASSGLAGAGTYEQYF
>TRBJ2-1|-|TRBV7-6|TRBD2
TGTGCCAGCAGCTTAATTAACGGCGGGAGGGCGGCTGAGCAGTTCTTC
CASSLINGGRAAEQFF
>TRBJ2-1|-|TRBV10-2|TRBD2
TGCGCCAGTACTAGCGGGAGGGCCTTTGGTGAGCAGTTCTTC
CASTSGRAFGEQFF
>TRBJ1-1|few|TRBV9|TRBD1
TGTGCCAGCAGCACCGGGACAGGGACCGGGGCTTTCTTT
CASSTGTGTGAFF
>TRBJ2-5|-|TRBV6-6|-
TGTGCCAGCAGTGAGTCAGGGCGAGAGACCCAGTACTTC
CASSESGRETQYF
>TRBJ1-1|-|TRBV15|-
TGTGCCACCAGCAAGGGGGGCACTGAAGCTTTCTTT
CATSKGGTEAFF
>TRBJ2-7|-|TRBV5-4|-
TGTGCCAGCAGCTTAGTCACATTCTCCTACGAGCAGTACTTC
CASSLVTFSYEQYF
>TRBJ2-1|-|TRBV19|-
TGTGCCAGTAACCAAATGAACCGGGAAGAGCAGTTCTTC
CASNQMNREEQFF